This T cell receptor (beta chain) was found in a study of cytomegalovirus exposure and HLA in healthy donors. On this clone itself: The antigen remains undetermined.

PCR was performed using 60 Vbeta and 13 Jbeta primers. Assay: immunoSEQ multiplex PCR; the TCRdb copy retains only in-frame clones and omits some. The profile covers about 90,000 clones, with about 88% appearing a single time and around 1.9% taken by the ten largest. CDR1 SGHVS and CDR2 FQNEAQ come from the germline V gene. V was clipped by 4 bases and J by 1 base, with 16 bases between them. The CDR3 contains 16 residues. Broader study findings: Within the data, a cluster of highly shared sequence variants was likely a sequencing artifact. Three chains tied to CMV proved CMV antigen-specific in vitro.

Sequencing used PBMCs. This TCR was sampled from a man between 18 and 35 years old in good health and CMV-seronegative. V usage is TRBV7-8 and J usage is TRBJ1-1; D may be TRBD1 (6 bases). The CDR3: CASSSSSRGWNTEAFF. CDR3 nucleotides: TGTGCCAGCAGCTCTAGCAGCAGGGGTTGGAACACTGAAGCTTTCTTT.